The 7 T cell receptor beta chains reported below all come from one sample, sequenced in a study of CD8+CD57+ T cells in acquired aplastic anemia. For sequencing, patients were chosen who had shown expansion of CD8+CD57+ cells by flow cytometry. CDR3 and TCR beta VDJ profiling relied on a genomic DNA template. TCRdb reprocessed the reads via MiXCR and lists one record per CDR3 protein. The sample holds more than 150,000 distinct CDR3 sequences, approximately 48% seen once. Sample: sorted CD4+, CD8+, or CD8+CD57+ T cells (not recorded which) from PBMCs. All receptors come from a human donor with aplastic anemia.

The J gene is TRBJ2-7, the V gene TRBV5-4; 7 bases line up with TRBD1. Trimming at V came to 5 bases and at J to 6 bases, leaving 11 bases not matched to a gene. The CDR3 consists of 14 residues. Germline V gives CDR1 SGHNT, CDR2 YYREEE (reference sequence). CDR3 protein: CASSLAGGRAEQYF. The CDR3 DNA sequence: TGTGCCAGCAGTTTAGCAGGGGGTCGAGCCGAGCAGTACTTC.

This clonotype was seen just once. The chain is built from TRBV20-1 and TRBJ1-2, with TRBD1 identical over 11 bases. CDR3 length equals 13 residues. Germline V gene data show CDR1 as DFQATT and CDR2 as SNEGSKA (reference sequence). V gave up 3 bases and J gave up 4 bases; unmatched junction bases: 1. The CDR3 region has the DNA TGCAGTGCTAGCGGGACAGGGGGCTATGGCTACACCTTC. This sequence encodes CSASGTGGYGYTF.

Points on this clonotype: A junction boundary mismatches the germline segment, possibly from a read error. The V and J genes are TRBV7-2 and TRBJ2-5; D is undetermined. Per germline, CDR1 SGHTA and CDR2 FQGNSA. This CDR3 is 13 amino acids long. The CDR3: CASSWAAQEAQYF. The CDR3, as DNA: TGTGCCAGCAGTTGGGCAGCCCAAGAGGCCCAGTACTTC.

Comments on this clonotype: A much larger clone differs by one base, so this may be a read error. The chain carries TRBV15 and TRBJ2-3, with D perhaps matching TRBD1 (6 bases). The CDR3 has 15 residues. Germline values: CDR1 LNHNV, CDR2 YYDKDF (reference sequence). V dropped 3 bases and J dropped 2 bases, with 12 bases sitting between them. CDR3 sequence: CATSSGAGDTDTQYF. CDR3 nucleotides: TGTGCCACCAGCAGTGGGGCAGGGGACACAGATACGCAGTATTTT.

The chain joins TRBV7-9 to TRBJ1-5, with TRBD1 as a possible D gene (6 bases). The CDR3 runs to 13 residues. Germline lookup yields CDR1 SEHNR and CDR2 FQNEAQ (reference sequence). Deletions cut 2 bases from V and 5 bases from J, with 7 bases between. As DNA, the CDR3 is TGTGCCAGCAGCTTAAAGGGGGATCAGCCCCAGCATTTT. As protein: CASSLKGDQPQHF.

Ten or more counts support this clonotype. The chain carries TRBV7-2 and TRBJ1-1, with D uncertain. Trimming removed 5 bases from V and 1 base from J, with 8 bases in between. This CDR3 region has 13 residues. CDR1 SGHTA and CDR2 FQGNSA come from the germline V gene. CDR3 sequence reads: CASSTRTNTEAFF. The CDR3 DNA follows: TGTGCCAGCAGCACACGGACGAACACTGAAGCTTTCTTT.

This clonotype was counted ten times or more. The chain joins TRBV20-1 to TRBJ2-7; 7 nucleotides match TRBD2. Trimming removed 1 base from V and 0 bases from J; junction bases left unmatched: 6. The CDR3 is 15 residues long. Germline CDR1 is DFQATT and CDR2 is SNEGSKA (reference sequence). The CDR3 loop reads CSARVGGSPSYEQYF. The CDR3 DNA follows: TGCAGTGCTAGAGTAGGCGGGAGCCCCTCCTACGAGCAGTACTTC.